Below are 32 T cell receptor beta chains sequenced from a single sample in a study of blood T cells in healthy people across ages. A second PCR, run for roughly 7 to 11 cycles, used a sample-barcoded 5' primer plus a J-beta primer mix. MiXCR, applied by TCRdb to the 5' RACE reads, yields one record per CDR3 protein. Of approximately 1.5 million distinct CDR3 sequences listed, about 31% are singletons. Input material: blood. These receptors were obtained from a woman aged 30 to 39 in good health.

This clonotype has a count of ten or more. The chain is built from TRBV29-1 and TRBJ2-3, with D possibly being TRBD2 (5 bases). This CDR3 is 13 amino acids long. Germline V gene data show CDR1 as SQVTM and CDR2 as ANQGSEA. V shed 2 bases and J shed 5 bases, with 11 bases lying between them. The CDR3 sequence: CSVEILAGDTQYF. Here the CDR3 DNA reads TGCAGCGTTGAAATCCTAGCCGGAGATACGCAGTATTTT.

The rearrangement uses TRBV9 and TRBJ2-3, with TRBD2 matching 13 bases. The CDR3 runs 18 residues. CDR1 is SGDLS, CDR2 YYNGEE, per germline. The J segment lost 1 base and the V segment lost 7 bases, leaving 12 bases of the junction unmatched. The CDR3 sequence is CASGGGLAGMTGTDTQYF. Here the CDR3 DNA reads TGTGCCAGCGGTGGGGGACTAGCGGGAATGACAGGCACAGATACGCAGTATTTT.

In its sample, this clonotype was seen a few times. The chain links TRBV4-1 to TRBJ2-5; 7 nucleotides align to TRBD1. The CDR3 is 15 residues long. J gave up 3 bases and V 3 bases, and 7 bases lay outside the gene matches. CDR1 MGHRA and CDR2 YSYEKL come from the germline V gene. The CDR3 coding sequence is TGCGCCAGCAGCCACATTGGACAGGACGAAGAGACCCAGTACTTC. This translates into CASSHIGQDEETQYF.

This clonotype was observed a handful of times. V gene TRBV27 combines with J gene TRBJ1-1; TRBD1 matches at 7 bases. The J segment lost 5 bases and the V segment lost 6 bases, leaving 15 bases of the junction unmatched. The CDR3 runs to 16 residues. Germline-derived CDR1 and CDR2 are MNHEY and SMNVEV (reference sequence). The CDR3, as DNA: TGTGCCAGCAGCTCAGCCGACCTGACAGGGTTTACTGAAGCTTTCTTT. It translates to CASSSADLTGFTEAFF.

This chain links TRBV11-3 with TRBJ2-5; the match to TRBD2 covers 8 bases. Germline CDR1 is SGHNT and CDR2 is YENEEA. J lost 2 bases, V lost 1 base, and 15 bases had no gene match. This CDR3 contains 19 residues. CDR3 sequence reads: CASSLGDFREGKGQETQYF. DNA for the CDR3: TGTGCCAGCAGCTTAGGGGACTTTCGGGAGGGGAAGGGGCAAGAGACCCAGTACTTC.

The chain links TRBV7-8 to TRBJ2-1; no definite D call. There are 15 residues in the CDR3. Germline CDR1 reads SGHVS; CDR2 reads FQNEAQ. Between the trimmed V and J ends, which lost 5 bases and 5 bases, there was a span of 16 bases. CDR3 sequence reads: CASSPRWEIDNEQFF. Here the CDR3 DNA reads TGTGCCAGCAGCCCCCGGTGGGAAATTGACAATGAGCAGTTCTTC.

CDR3 residues: CASSRNRDRRLNEQFF. DNA for the CDR3: TGTGCCAGCAGCCGTAACCGGGACAGGAGACTCAATGAGCAGTTCTTC. V is TRBV27 and J is TRBJ2-1, with TRBD1 matching 8 bases. This CDR3 is 16 amino acids long. V was pared by 6 bases and J by 6 bases, with 13 bases of the junction left unmatched. Germline loops: CDR1 MNHEY, CDR2 SMNVEV (reference sequence).

This clonotype was detected a few times. The chain has TRBV29-1 and TRBJ2-2; D gene unclear. Per germline, CDR1 SQVTM and CDR2 ANQGSEA. The CDR3 is 11 residues long. V lost 7 bases to trimming and J lost 8 bases, with 11 bases between them. Written as DNA, the CDR3 is TGCAGCGCCTTCCGGGTGGGGGAGCTGTTTTTT. Protein sequence: CSAFRVGELFF.

This clonotype was recorded a few times. The genes are TRBV28 and TRBJ2-7; D perhaps matches TRBD2 (5 bases). Germline V gene lookup returns CDR1 MDHEN and CDR2 SYDVKM. V was shortened by 5 bases and J by 3 bases, with 14 bases between the two germline ends. CDR3 length: 14 amino acids. The CDR3 here is CASSPGLQLYEQYF. As DNA, the CDR3 is TGTGCCAGCAGTCCAGGACTGCAACTCTACGAGCAGTACTTC. The full variable domain, in which reference TRBV28 and TRBJ2-7 provide the parts outside the CDR3, is DVKVTQSSRYLVKRTGEKVFLECVQDMDHENMFWYRQDPGLGLRLIYFSYDVKMKEKGDIPEGYSVSREKKERFSLILESASTNQTSMYLCASSPGLQLYEQYFGPGTRLTVT.

The chain links TRBV10-3 to TRBJ1-1, with no clear D. The germline V and J ends were trimmed by 2 bases and 3 bases, with 7 bases remaining between them. The length of the CDR3 is 13 residues. Germline V CDR1 and CDR2: ENHRY, SYGVKD. As DNA, the CDR3 is TGTGCCATCAGTGAGACGGGCGACACTGAAGCTTTCTTT. It encodes CAISETGDTEAFF.

The CDR3 is CVCSLTLQGEQYF. The CDR3 bases are TGTGTCTGCAGCTTAACCCTGCAGGGCGAGCAGTACTTC. V gene TRBV7-3 combines with J gene TRBJ2-7, with a possible D match to TRBD1 (5 bases). The CDR3 runs to 13 residues. The germline gives CDR1 SGHTA, CDR2 FQGTGA. The full variable domain, rest sourced from reference TRBV7-3 and TRBJ2-7, is GAGVSQTPSNKVTEKGKYVELRCDPISGHTALYWYRQSLGQGPEFLIYFQGTGAADDSGLPNDRFFAVRPEGSVSTLKIQRTERGDSAVYLCVCSLTLQGEQYFGPGTRLTVT.

In this sample, this clonotype turned up many times. V gene TRBV29-1 combines with J gene TRBJ1-1, with a tentative D call TRBD1 (5 bases). Germline loops: CDR1 SQVTM, CDR2 ANQGSEA. This CDR3 is built from 12 residues. Trimming removed 3 bases from V and 4 bases from J, with 9 bases in between. CDR3 sequence reads: CSVDMGGTEAFF. CDR3 DNA: TGCAGCGTTGATATGGGGGGCACTGAAGCTTTCTTT.

This clonotype has only a few counts. CDR3 DNA sequence: TGCAGTGCTAGAGATGGGGTGAGGGGTGAGCAGTTCTTC. Protein product: CSARDGVRGEQFF. The J gene is TRBJ2-1, the V gene TRBV20-1; D possibly matches TRBD1 or TRBD2 (5 bases each). The CDR3 has 13 amino acids. Trimming pared 0 bases from V and 9 bases from J, leaving 12 bases between. Germline loops: CDR1 DFQATT, CDR2 SNEGSKA (reference sequence).

Ten or more counts support this clonotype. V is TRBV7-6 and J is TRBJ2-3; the D gene is possibly TRBD2 (7 bases). Germline CDR1 and CDR2: SGHVS and FNYEAQ. This CDR3 is built from 15 residues. With 3 bases removed from V and 0 bases from J, the gap between germline ends came to 10 bases. This CDR3 is CASSLAGASTDTQYF. CDR3 sequence (DNA): TGTGCCAGCAGCTTGGCGGGGGCTAGCACAGATACGCAGTATTTT.

This chain links TRBV6-1 with TRBJ2-5; TRBD1 or TRBD2 may be the D gene (5 bases each). The assigned J gene may be wrong: the sequence end matches TRBJ2-7 better. Germline assignment: CDR1 MNHNS and CDR2 SASEGT. There are 15 residues in the CDR3. CDR3 region: CASSHQWGPLAEQYF. CDR3 coding DNA: TGTGCCAGCAGTCACCAATGGGGACCCCTGGCCGAGCAGTACTTC.

V and J are TRBV20-1 and TRBJ2-7, with D possibly TRBD2 on 6 matching bases. V lost 7 bases and J 6 bases, leaving 19 bases between the germline ends. The CDR3 length is 13 residues. Germline CDR1 and CDR2: DFQATT and SNEGSKA (reference sequence). The CDR3 sequence is CSGGGTSATEQYF. Written as DNA, the CDR3 is TGCAGTGGGGGTGGGACTTCCGCTACCGAGCAGTACTTC.

This rearrangement joins TRBV29-1 to TRBJ2-2; D gene ambiguous. V was trimmed by 5 bases and J by 4 bases, leaving 8 bases between them. CDR3 size: 12 residues. Germline loops: CDR1 SQVTM, CDR2 ANQGSEA. The CDR3 nucleotides are TGCAGCGTTCGTGCAGTCACCGGGGAGCTGTTTTTT. Protein product: CSVRAVTGELFF.

This clonotype has just a few counts. This rearrangement joins TRBV28 to TRBJ2-7; D may be TRBD2 (5 bases). The V end was cut by 3 bases, the J end by 5 bases, with 17 bases between. The CDR3 totals 15 residues. CDR1 MDHEN and CDR2 SYDVKM come from the germline V gene. Here the CDR3 reads CASSFGEREIHEQYF. The CDR3 bases are TGTGCCAGCAGTTTCGGCGAGAGGGAAATACACGAGCAGTACTTC.

This clonotype was observed a handful of times. This chain connects TRBV4-2 to TRBJ2-1, with 12 bases that match TRBD2. Trimming took 4 bases from V and 8 from J; bases not matched to a gene: 9. Germline assignment: CDR1 LGHNA and CDR2 YNFKEQ. The CDR3 extends over 16 amino acids. In DNA, the CDR3 is TGTGCCAGCAGCCGGAGACTAGCGGGAGACGAGGATGAGCAGTTCTTC. Encoded protein: CASSRRLAGDEDEQFF.

This clonotype has only one observation. The chain combines TRBV9 with TRBJ2-1, with 11 bases lining up with TRBD2. After removal of 0 bases from V and 10 bases from J, the junction contained 12 bases not matched to a gene. This CDR3 spans 17 amino acids. Germline V gene lookup returns CDR1 SGDLS and CDR2 YYNGEE. The CDR3 is CASSVGGLADVFYEQFF. In DNA form, the CDR3 reads TGTGCCAGCAGCGTAGGGGGACTAGCGGACGTTTTCTACGAGCAGTTCTTC.

Comment on this clonotype: A single base separates this from a much larger clone, so it may be a read error. The chain uses TRBV5-1 and TRBJ2-3; 9 nucleotides align to TRBD1. The CDR3 length is 15 residues. V shed 4 bases and J 5 bases; nucleotides not matched to a gene: 8. Germline values: CDR1 SGHRS, CDR2 YFSETQ. The CDR3 DNA follows: TGCGCCAGCAGCGGTTCGGGACAGGGAGTAGATACGCAGTATTTT. Protein sequence: CASSGSGQGVDTQYF.

The chain employs TRBV7-3 and TRBJ2-1; 11 nucleotides match TRBD2. The CDR3 has 17 amino acids. V dropped 5 bases and J dropped 5; count of bases not matched to a gene: 11. Per germline, CDR1 SGHTA and CDR2 FQGTGA. In nucleotides, the CDR3 is TGTGCCAGCAGCGGTTATGACGGGACTAGCGGCCACAATGAGCAGTTCTTC. Translation: CASSGYDGTSGHNEQFF.

This clonotype showed up just a few times. The gene calls are TRBV29-1 and TRBJ2-1; D gene uncertain. V lost 5 bases and J lost 9, with 17 bases in between. Germline assignment: CDR1 SQVTM and CDR2 ANQGSEA. This CDR3 contains 13 residues. CDR3 coding DNA: TGCAGCGTTCTAATTACAACCGGCGGTGAGCAGTTCTTC. Protein sequence: CSVLITTGGEQFF.

The chain carries TRBV20-1 and TRBJ1-2, with 7 bases matching TRBD1. V shed 2 bases, J shed 6 bases, and the junction held 9 bases outside the gene matches. The CDR3 contains 14 residues. The germline V gene has CDR1 DFQATT and CDR2 SNEGSKA (reference sequence). CDR3 protein: CSARIYRGRDGYTF. Here the CDR3 DNA reads TGCAGTGCTAGAATTTACAGGGGACGCGATGGCTACACCTTC.

This clonotype was recorded a few times. V usage is TRBV7-9 and J usage is TRBJ2-6, with 8 positions matching TRBD1. V lost 5 bases to trimming and J lost 2 bases; unmatched junction nucleotides: 5. Germline lookup yields CDR1 SEHNR and CDR2 FQNEAQ (reference sequence). The CDR3 covers 16 residues. The CDR3 DNA sequence: TGTGCCAGCAGCAAAGCAGGGGGCGCTGGGGCCAACGTCCTGACTTTC. Protein product: CASSKAGGAGANVLTF.

This clonotype was counted a few times. The chain is built from TRBV7-9 and TRBJ2-5; TRBD2 is a possible D gene (5 bases). Trimming stripped 3 bases from V and 2 bases from J, with 13 bases between. Germline lookup yields CDR1 SEHNR and CDR2 FQNEAQ (reference sequence). The CDR3 spans 15 residues. The CDR3 reads CASSLSLRGQETQYF. Written as DNA, the CDR3 is TGTGCCAGCAGCTTGTCACTCCGGGGACAAGAGACCCAGTACTTC.

This clonotype turned up a few times. The chain couples TRBV20-1 to TRBJ2-7; 8 bases are shared with TRBD1. CDR1 is DFQATT and CDR2 is SNEGSKA in the germline V gene (reference sequence). The CDR3 is 13 amino acids. Written as DNA, the CDR3 is TGCAGCCCCACAGGGGGTTTCTCCTACGAGCAGTACTTC. Translation: CSPTGGFSYEQYF.

On this clonotype: This may come from a read error, since a much larger clone is one base off. J is TRBJ2-5 and V is TRBV2; 10 bases fit TRBD1. This CDR3 is built from 15 residues. Germline V gives CDR1 SNHLY, CDR2 FYNNEI. V dropped 6 bases and J dropped 11; count of bases not matched to a gene: 15. The CDR3 loop is CASRAGTGASNEQYF. The CDR3 bases are TGTGCCAGCAGAGCCGGGACAGGGGCCTCCAATGAGCAGTACTTC.

The chain carries TRBV3-1 and TRBJ2-3, with TRBD2 as a possible D gene (6 bases). The CDR3 has 16 residues. V was shortened by 7 bases and J by 3 bases, with 20 bases between the two germline ends. Germline-derived CDR1 and CDR2 are LGHDT and YNNKEL (reference sequence). Written as DNA, the CDR3 is TGTGCCAGCAACCGCCCTGGGGCTGGGAGGACAGATACGCAGTATTTT. Translation gives CASNRPGAGRTDTQYF.

J is TRBJ2-5 and V is TRBV29-1; the match to TRBD1 covers 10 bases. Trimming took 8 bases from V and 5 from J; bases not matched to a gene: 2. CDR1 is SQVTM, CDR2 ANQGSEA, per germline. The CDR3 is 11 residues long. The CDR3 loop is CSPGQGETQYF. DNA for the CDR3: TGCAGCCCGGGACAGGGGGAGACCCAGTACTTC.

The V call is TRBV5-1, the J call TRBJ2-7; D is ambiguous. V lost 4 bases and J lost 7, with 15 bases in between. The CDR3 length is 13 residues. Germline V CDR1 and CDR2: SGHRS, YFSETQ. The CDR3 spells CASSLWLGSEQYF. The CDR3 coding sequence is TGCGCCAGCAGCCTTTGGCTTGGAAGTGAGCAGTACTTC.

This clonotype has more than one count but fewer than ten. The CDR3 loop is CSANDQNRVAYEQYF. In DNA form, the CDR3 reads TGCAGTGCCAACGACCAGAACAGGGTGGCCTACGAGCAGTACTTC. V and J are TRBV20-1 and TRBJ2-7; D is perhaps TRBD1 (6 bases). V gave up 6 bases and J gave up 2 bases, with 20 bases separating them. The CDR3 totals 15 residues. CDR1 and CDR2 (germline): DFQATT, SNEGSKA (reference sequence).